These 24 T cell receptor beta chains share one sample of origin, sequenced in a study of cytomegalovirus exposure and HLA in healthy donors. The primer mix had 60 Vbeta and 13 Jbeta primers. Profiled with immunoSEQ multiplex PCR; TCRdb holds only in-frame clones, not every one. Of about 130,000 clones in the sample, 80% were seen once. Sequencing used PBMCs. The receptors were gathered from a woman between 40 and 50 years old in good health and CMV-seronegative.

V is TRBV29-1 and J is TRBJ2-7; D might be TRBD1 (6 bases). This CDR3 comprises 14 residues. Germline V lookup: CDR1 SQVTM, CDR2 ANQGSEA. V gave up 4 bases and J gave up 0 bases, with 13 bases separating them. The CDR3 bases are TGCAGCGTTGTGGAGAAGGACAGCTCCTACGAGCAGTACTTC. Protein: CSVVEKDSSYEQYF.

The gene calls are TRBV28 and TRBJ2-6; the match to TRBD1 covers 9 bases. CDR3 length: 19 amino acids. J gave up 0 bases and V 5 bases, and 11 bases lay outside the gene matches. From germline, CDR1 is MDHEN and CDR2 SYDVKM. The DNA of the CDR3 is TGTGCCAGCAGTCCAACATGGACAGGGGCGAACTCTGGGGCCAACGTCCTGACTTTC. Protein sequence: CASSPTWTGANSGANVLTF.

The chain couples TRBV29-1 to TRBJ2-7, with TRBD1 identical over 7 bases. This CDR3 has 13 amino acids. CDR1 is SQVTM, CDR2 ANQGSEA, per germline. Germline trimming cut 2 bases from V and 6 bases from J; bases unmatched to any gene: 7. Here the CDR3 reads CSVEREAGGEQYF. DNA for the CDR3: TGCAGCGTTGAACGTGAGGCAGGGGGCGAGCAGTACTTC.

To note about this clone: Lacking the conserved final phenylalanine or tryptophan, this CDR3 likely reflects a read error. The limits of the CDR3 on the DNA are not certain, so only TCRdb's listed CDR3 is given. This rearrangement joins TRBV21-1 to TRBJ1-1; no DNA check was done on the table's D call, TRBD1. TRBV21-1 constitutes a pseudogene. The CDR3 spans 10 residues, counting both ends. CDR3 protein: CASSTRQELL.

The chain recombines TRBV7-2 with TRBJ2-1, with a tentative D call TRBD2 (5 bases). Per germline, CDR1 SGHTA and CDR2 FQGNSA. This CDR3 comprises 15 residues. Trimming took 6 bases from V and 4 from J, leaving 16 bases between them. In DNA, the CDR3 is TGTGCCAGCAGTCTCGAGGAACGGGGTTACAATGAGCAGTTCTTC. Translated: CASSLEERGYNEQFF.

This clone was found a few times. This rearrangement joins TRBV28 to TRBJ1-5, with unresolved D. This CDR3 has 15 amino acids. Trimming removed 6 bases from V and 0 bases from J, with 12 bases in between. The germline gives CDR1 MDHEN, CDR2 SYDVKM. CDR3 coding DNA: TGTGCCAGCAGCTTGTATCTTTATAGCAATCAGCCCCAGCATTTT. It specifies CASSLYLYSNQPQHF.

The gene calls are TRBV5-1 and TRBJ1-2; 9 positions match TRBD1. The CDR3 loop spans 16 amino acids. Losses at the gene ends were 6 bases for V and 4 bases for J; bases not matched to a gene: 13. In germline, CDR1 is SGHRS, CDR2 YFSETQ. The CDR3 DNA is TGCGCCAGCACCCTTACCGGGACAGGGAGTTCCTATGGCTACACCTTC. Its protein is CASTLTGTGSSYGYTF.

The V and J genes are TRBV7-9 and TRBJ2-5; D call uncertain. The CDR3 has 11 amino acids. V was shortened by 9 bases and J by 3 bases, with 8 bases between the two germline ends. CDR1 and CDR2 from the germline V gene are SEHNR and FQNEAQ (reference sequence). CDR3 in DNA: TGTGCCAGTAGTCTGAAAGAGACCCAGTACTTC. Translated: CASSLKETQYF.

The chain couples TRBV9 to TRBJ1-2, with D uncertain. CDR1 is SGDLS, CDR2 YYNGEE, per germline. The V end lost 1 base, the J end lost 2 bases, and 9 bases lay between the germline ends. This CDR3 has 14 amino acids. The CDR3 protein is CASSVSDSNYGYTF. CDR3 coding DNA: TGTGCCAGCAGCGTATCTGACTCCAACTATGGCTACACCTTC.

On this clone itself: Other nucleotide sequences from this sample produce the same CDR3. The genes are TRBV6-1 and TRBJ1-1; D is unclear. Trimming took 6 bases from V and 1 from J, leaving 9 bases between them. The CDR3 loop spans 13 amino acids. Germline-derived CDR1 and CDR2 are MNHNS and SASEGT. The CDR3 nucleotides are TGTGCCAGCAGCCCGAGGGAGAACACTGAAGCTTTCTTT. Translating it yields CASSPRENTEAFF.

Remarks on this clone: One end of the junction does not line up with germline, which may come from a read error. The V gene is TRBV6-5, the J gene TRBJ2-6, with 8 nucleotides matching TRBD2. Germline V gives CDR1 MNHEY, CDR2 SVGAGI. CDR3 length: 15 amino acids. This chain's CDR3 is CASSYSTGGANVLPF. The CDR3 nucleotides are TGTGCCAGCAGTTACTCGACGGGAGGGGCCAACGTCCTGCCTTTC.

This chain joins TRBV7-9 and TRBJ1-5; the D gene is possibly TRBD1 (5 bases). Germline V gives CDR1 SEHNR, CDR2 FQNEAQ (reference sequence). The length of the CDR3 is 15 residues. Between the trimmed V and J ends, which lost 1 base and 11 bases, there was a span of 18 bases. The CDR3 DNA reads TGTGCCAGCAGCTTAGGGGGAGGGAGGGACTCGACCCAGCATTTT. Encoded protein: CASSLGGGRDSTQHF.

The V and J genes are TRBV6-6 and TRBJ2-2, with 10 bases identical to TRBD2. Germline values: CDR1 MNHNY, CDR2 SVGAGI (reference sequence). J gave up 2 bases and V 10 bases, and 4 bases lay outside the gene matches. The CDR3 consists of 14 residues. The CDR3 coding sequence is TGTGCCACCAGGACTAGCGGAAACACCGGGGAGCTGTTTTTT. It translates to CATRTSGNTGELFF.

This clone was found a few times. The rearrangement joins TRBV29-1 to TRBJ2-2; 10 bases are shared with TRBD2. Germline CDR1 SQVTM, CDR2 ANQGSEA. With 4 bases clipped from V and 5 bases from J, the junction kept 4 bases outside the gene matches. The CDR3 is 14 amino acids. The DNA for the CDR3 is TGCAGCGTTGGGGCTAGCGGGAGTACCGGGGAGCTGTTTTTT. It translates to CSVGASGSTGELFF.

This chain connects TRBV5-6 to TRBJ1-1, with TRBD1 as a possible D gene (5 bases). Germline-derived CDR1 and CDR2 are SGHDT and YYEEEE. V lost 0 bases, J lost 0 bases, and 9 bases lay in between. The CDR3 is 15 amino acids. The CDR3 loop reads CASSLEGQVNTEAFF. The CDR3 region has the DNA TGTGCCAGCAGCTTGGAGGGGCAAGTGAACACTGAAGCTTTCTTT.

The chain links TRBV5-4 to TRBJ1-1; 7 nucleotides match TRBD1. The germline CDR1 and CDR2 sequences are SGHNT and YYREEE (reference sequence). The CDR3 is 15 residues long. The J segment lost 0 bases and the V segment lost 4 bases, leaving 6 bases of the junction unmatched. The CDR3 DNA sequence: TGTGCCAGCAGCACTCCGACAGGGTTGAACACTGAAGCTTTCTTT. Encoded protein: CASSTPTGLNTEAFF.

The chain has TRBV6-1 and TRBJ2-7; no clear D. From germline, CDR1 is MNHNS and CDR2 SASEGT. V was shortened by 7 bases and J by 3 bases, with 7 bases between the two germline ends. CDR3 size: 11 residues. The CDR3 DNA reads TGTGCCAGCATCGTAGACTACGAGCAGTACTTC. It encodes CASIVDYEQYF.

The chain combines TRBV13 with TRBJ1-2; D gene unclear. The V and J ends lost 5 bases and 7 bases respectively, with 29 bases between them. Germline V CDR1 and CDR2: PRHDT, FYEKMQ (reference sequence). The CDR3 runs to 18 residues. This chain's CDR3 is CASSPGGLWGDSSGGYTF. DNA of the CDR3: TGTGCCAGCAGCCCAGGTGGGTTGTGGGGAGACTCCTCTGGTGGCTACACCTTC.

The chain is built from TRBV28 and TRBJ1-5; 7 bases are a match to TRBD1. This CDR3 has 15 amino acids. Germline CDR1 reads MDHEN; CDR2 reads SYDVKM. The ends lost 9 bases at V and 0 bases at J; junction bases unmatched: 8. CDR3 DNA: TGTGCCAGTCGACAGGGCAGGAATAGCAATCAGCCCCAGCATTTT. Its protein is CASRQGRNSNQPQHF.

V usage is TRBV29-1 and J usage is TRBJ2-1, with 12 bases fitting TRBD2. The V segment lost 5 bases and the J segment 7 bases; nucleotides outside the gene matches: 3. The CDR3 is made up of 13 amino acids. Germline V gene sequence: CDR1 SQVTM, CDR2 ANQGSEA. CDR3 nucleotides: TGCAGCGTTCTTGGACTAGCGGGGAATGAGCAGTTCTTC. Protein: CSVLGLAGNEQFF.

V and J are TRBV7-9 and TRBJ2-1; 8 nucleotides line up with TRBD1. With V trimmed by 2 bases and J by 7 bases, 4 bases remained unmatched. This CDR3 spans 14 amino acids. Per germline, CDR1 SEHNR and CDR2 FQNEAQ (reference sequence). The DNA of the CDR3 is TGTGCCAGCAGCTTAAGGACAGGGTGGAATGAGCAGTTCTTC. Its protein is CASSLRTGWNEQFF. Drawing the rest from reference TRBV7-9 and TRBJ2-1, the complete variable domain is DTGVSQNPRHKITKRGQNVTFRCDPISEHNRLYWYRQTLGQGPEFLTYFQNEAQLEKSRLLSDRFSAERPKGSFSTLEIQRTEQGDSAMYLCASSLRTGWNEQFFGPGTRLTVL.

This clone was seen repeatedly, ten times or more. The chain uses TRBV7-2 and TRBJ2-7, with TRBD1 matching over 7 bases. The CDR3 is made up of 13 amino acids. Germline V gives CDR1 SGHTA, CDR2 FQGNSA. J was trimmed by 5 bases and V by 3 bases; bases with no gene match: 4. This CDR3 reads CASSFQGVHEQYF. Written as DNA, the CDR3 is TGTGCCAGCAGCTTTCAGGGGGTACACGAGCAGTACTTC.

The chain carries TRBV19 and TRBJ1-1, with 8 bases fitting TRBD1. CDR3 length: 15 amino acids. Per the germline V gene, CDR1 is LNHDA and CDR2 is SQIVND (reference sequence). V lost 6 bases and J lost 0; bases outside the gene matches: 6. CDR3 bases: TGTGCCAGTAGCAGAGGACAGGGCTTGAACACTGAAGCTTTCTTT. It yields the protein CASSRGQGLNTEAFF.

The rearrangement joins TRBV7-8 to TRBJ1-1; 7 bases line up with TRBD1. This CDR3 contains 14 residues. Trimming took 5 bases from V and 1 from J; bases not matched to a gene: 4. Per germline, CDR1 SGHVS and CDR2 FQNEAQ. CDR3 region: CASSGGTANTEAFF. Here the CDR3 DNA reads TGTGCCAGCAGCGGCGGGACAGCGAACACTGAAGCTTTCTTT.